The 30 T cell receptor beta chains below come from one sample, sequenced in a study of identical twins. From the 5' RACE reads, TCRdb called clonotypes with MiXCR, one entry per CDR3 protein. Among 1.5 million to 2 million distinct CDR3 sequences listed, roughly 35% were seen once. Sequenced input: cord blood. These receptors came from a newborn girl in good health.

The CDR3, as DNA: TGTGCCAGCTCACCGCCTATGGGGCCCTCCTACGAGCAGTACTTC. This codes for CASSPPMGPSYEQYF. The gene calls are TRBV18 and TRBJ2-7; possible D gene TRBD1, 5 bases. V was clipped by 3 bases and J by 0 bases, with 12 bases between them. There are 15 residues in the CDR3. Germline CDR1 is KGHSH and CDR2 is LQKENI.

V and J are TRBV7-9 and TRBJ2-3; D possibly corresponds to TRBD2 (5 bases). The V and J ends lost 1 base and 2 bases respectively, with 19 bases between them. This CDR3 is built from 18 residues. CDR1 and CDR2 (germline): SEHNR, FQNEAQ (reference sequence). CDR3 protein: CASSLGRRLTLNTDTQYF. CDR3 nucleotide sequence: TGTGCCAGCAGCTTAGGGCGGCGACTAACCCTAAACACAGATACGCAGTATTTT.

The chain employs TRBV3-1 and TRBJ2-6; D gene ambiguous. CDR3 length equals 16 residues. Germline-derived CDR1 and CDR2 are LGHDT and YNNKEL (reference sequence). V was trimmed by 5 bases and J by 0 bases, leaving 11 bases between them. This chain's CDR3 is CASSAHVSSGANVLTF. Written as DNA, the CDR3 is TGTGCCAGCAGCGCCCACGTAAGCTCTGGGGCCAACGTCCTGACTTTC.

This clonotype was seen a handful of times. The CDR3 DNA is TGTGCCAGCAGTGTGGGACTAGCTTCCGAGCAGTACTTC. Translated, it gives CASSVGLASEQYF. The chain is built from TRBV27 and TRBJ2-7; TRBD2 matches 9 bases. The V gene's germline CDR1 is MNHEY and CDR2 SMNVEV (reference sequence). J lost 6 bases, V lost 5 bases, and 5 bases had no gene match. CDR3 size: 13 residues.

This chain connects TRBV2 to TRBJ2-4, with D maybe TRBD2 (5 bases). The J call may be wrong; the DNA end is better matched by TRBJ2-7. This CDR3 has 13 residues. CDR1 is SNHLY and CDR2 is FYNNEI in the germline V gene. CDR3 region: CASSALGPYEQYF. CDR3 DNA sequence: TGTGCCAGCAGTGCACTAGGCCCCTACGAGCAGTACTTC.

The gene calls are TRBV20-1 and TRBJ2-5, with a tentative D call TRBD2 (5 bases). Near its end, the DNA agrees better with TRBJ2-7, so the J call may be wrong. Germline assignment: CDR1 DFQATT and CDR2 SNEGSKA (reference sequence). There are 13 residues in the CDR3. CDR3 sequence (DNA): TGCAGTGCTATCAGAGGGAAGTGGGACGAGCAGTACTTC. It yields the protein CSAIRGKWDEQYF.

The chain's CDR3 is CASSIEALNQPQHF. DNA for the CDR3: TGTGCCAGTAGTATAGAGGCCCTTAATCAGCCCCAGCATTTT. The rearrangement joins TRBV19 to TRBJ1-5; D uncertain. There are 14 residues in the CDR3. Trimming left V 0 bases short and J 4 bases short, with 7 bases between. Germline CDR1 LNHDA, CDR2 SQIVND (reference sequence).

The CDR3 sequence: CASSQDRGRGNEQFF. The CDR3 nucleotides are TGCGCCAGCAGCCAAGATCGGGGCAGAGGCAATGAGCAGTTCTTC. The gene calls are TRBV4-1 and TRBJ2-1, with D tentatively TRBD1 or TRBD2 (5 bases each). V shed 0 bases and J shed 6 bases, with 12 bases lying between them. CDR3 length equals 15 residues. CDR1 is MGHRA, CDR2 YSYEKL, per germline.

The CDR3 DNA is TGTGCCAGCAGCCACAGGCGTCACTACTATAATTCACCCCTCCACTTT. It translates to CASSHRRHYYNSPLHF. The rearrangement uses TRBV11-2 and TRBJ1-6; perhaps TRBD1 as D (5 bases). V was clipped by 5 bases and J by 3 bases, with 14 bases between them. Germline V gives CDR1 SGHAT, CDR2 FQNNGV. The CDR3 is 16 amino acids.

The V call is TRBV7-2, the J call TRBJ2-3; D gene unclear. The V end was cut by 5 bases, the J end by 2 bases, with 20 bases between. The germline CDR1 and CDR2 sequences are SGHTA and FQGNSA. CDR3 length equals 17 residues. The CDR3 sequence is CASSPLSAMGSTDTQYF. DNA of the CDR3: TGTGCCAGCAGCCCCCTATCGGCGATGGGGTCCACAGATACGCAGTATTTT.

Ten or more counts support this clonotype. The chain joins TRBV10-3 to TRBJ2-5, with 8 bases fitting TRBD2. This CDR3 has 14 residues. Trimming at V came to 0 bases and at J to 4 bases, leaving 1 base not matched to a gene. Looked up from germline, CDR1 is ENHRY and CDR2 is SYGVKD. In DNA form, the CDR3 reads TGTGCCATCAGTGAGTCGAGCGGGAGAGAGACCCAGTACTTC. It specifies CAISESSGRETQYF.

The chain combines TRBV7-2 with TRBJ1-1; 8 bases are shared with TRBD1. Losses at the gene ends were 5 bases for V and 2 bases for J; bases not matched to a gene: 10. The CDR3 is 16 amino acids. Germline CDR1 SGHTA, CDR2 FQGNSA. The CDR3 region has the DNA TGTGCCAGCAGCCCAGAGACAGGGGCCGCCAACACTGAAGCTTTCTTT. Its protein is CASSPETGAANTEAFF.

The chain recombines TRBV20-1 with TRBJ1-1, with D possibly matching TRBD1 (6 bases). V gave up 1 base and J gave up 11 bases, with 17 bases separating them. CDR1 DFQATT and CDR2 SNEGSKA come from the germline V gene (reference sequence). There are 13 residues in the CDR3. CDR3 sequence reads: CSARVGWGREAFF. Written as DNA, the CDR3 is TGCAGTGCTAGAGTAGGTTGGGGGCGTGAGGCTTTCTTT.

The chain has TRBV20-1 and TRBJ1-2; D ambiguous. CDR3 length equals 13 residues. Germline CDR1 DFQATT, CDR2 SNEGSKA (reference sequence). The V gene lost 8 bases and the J gene lost 2 bases, with 15 bases spanning the gap. This CDR3 reads CSRRLAGNYGYTF. The CDR3 bases are TGCAGTCGTCGACTAGCGGGGAACTATGGCTACACCTTC.

The CDR3 DNA sequence: TGTGCCAGCAGTCCTCTTAGAGACAGGGCCTATAATTCACCCCTCCACTTT. It translates to CASSPLRDRAYNSPLHF. The chain has TRBV12-3 or TRBV12-4 and TRBJ1-6; 7 positions agree with TRBD1. The ends lost 5 bases at V and 2 bases at J; junction bases unmatched: 9. This CDR3 has 17 residues.

The chain is built from TRBV4-2 and TRBJ2-1, with TRBD2 identical over 15 bases. CDR3 length equals 18 residues. J was trimmed by 3 bases and V by 2 bases; bases with no gene match: 5. Germline V gene sequence: CDR1 LGHNA, CDR2 YNFKEQ. The CDR3 DNA sequence: TGTGCCAGCAGCCAACCCGGGACTAGCGGGAGGAGCTACAATGAGCAGTTCTTC. It is translated as CASSQPGTSGRSYNEQFF.

The sample holds a few counts of this clonotype. The chain is built from TRBV27 and TRBJ1-6; 9 positions match TRBD1. This CDR3 region has 14 residues. Germline lookup yields CDR1 MNHEY and CDR2 SMNVEV (reference sequence). V shed 6 bases, J shed 9 bases, and the junction held 6 bases outside the gene matches. The CDR3 spells CASRLGQGLSPLHF. In DNA, the CDR3 is TGTGCCAGCAGATTGGGACAGGGACTTTCACCCCTCCACTTT.

This clonotype was observed at least ten times. The chain joins TRBV5-1 to TRBJ2-5; D remains unclear. Germline lookup yields CDR1 SGHRS and CDR2 YFSETQ. V shed 4 bases and J shed 2 bases, with 3 bases lying between them. This CDR3 is 11 amino acids long. CDR3 DNA sequence: TGCGCCAGCAGCGGACAAGAGACCCAGTACTTC. Translating gives CASSGQETQYF. Variable domain in full (rest from reference TRBV5-1 and TRBJ2-5): KAGVTQTPRYLIKTRGQQVTLSCSPISGHRSVSWYQQTPGQGLQFLFEYFSETQRNKGNFPGRFSGRQFSNSRSEMNVSTLELGDSALYLCASSGQETQYFGPGTRLLVL.

This chain joins TRBV30 and TRBJ1-2; TRBD1 matches 10 bases. Germline values: CDR1 GTSNPN, CDR2 SVGIG (reference sequence). Trimming took 5 bases from V and 7 from J; bases not matched to a gene: 7. The CDR3 length is 13 residues. The CDR3 spells CAWAPGTGVGYTF. DNA for the CDR3: TGTGCCTGGGCCCCCGGGACAGGGGTTGGCTACACCTTC.

The gene calls are TRBV19 and TRBJ2-2, with a possible D match to TRBD2 (6 bases). This CDR3 region has 13 residues. Trimming took off 6 bases at V and 6 bases at J, with 11 bases between the two ends. Looked up from germline, CDR1 is LNHDA and CDR2 is SQIVND (reference sequence). The CDR3 DNA reads as TGTGCCAGTAGACGGGGGAGTGCCGGGGAGCTGTTTTTT. Its translation is CASRRGSAGELFF.

CDR3 in DNA: TGCAGTGCTAGAGATGGGCTAGCAGGGACCCAGTTCTTC. Its translation: CSARDGLAGTQFF. V is TRBV20-1 and J is TRBJ2-1; the D call may be TRBD1 or TRBD2 (5 bases each). V was shortened by 0 bases and J by 13 bases, with 16 bases between the two germline ends. Germline-derived CDR1 and CDR2 are DFQATT and SNEGSKA (reference sequence). The CDR3 consists of 13 residues.

J is TRBJ2-2 and V is TRBV29-1; possible D gene TRBD1, 5 bases. V was trimmed by 4 bases and J by 7 bases, leaving 10 bases between them. Germline values: CDR1 SQVTM, CDR2 ANQGSEA. This CDR3 is 12 amino acids long. The DNA of the CDR3 is TGCAGCGTTGGAAACAGGCTCGGGGAGCTGTTTTTT. It is translated as CSVGNRLGELFF.

The chain has TRBV6-2 or TRBV6-3 and TRBJ1-5; the D gene is possibly TRBD1 (6 bases). The ends were cut back, 6 bases at V and 7 bases at J, with 16 bases in the middle. Germline V gene sequence: CDR1 MNHEY, CDR2 SVGEGT. The CDR3 totals 14 residues. The CDR3 DNA reads TGTGCCAGCAGACAAACAGGGTGGTCACAGCCCCAGCATTTT. Its translation: CASRQTGWSQPQHF.

This clonotype has more than one count but fewer than ten. The chain has TRBV27 and TRBJ2-7, with 8 bases lining up with TRBD2. V shed 4 bases, J shed 3 bases, and the junction held 8 bases outside the gene matches. The CDR3 runs to 15 residues. Per the germline V gene, CDR1 is MNHEY and CDR2 is SMNVEV (reference sequence). The CDR3 loop reads CASSWSGSNNYEQYF. As DNA, the CDR3 is TGTGCCAGCAGTTGGAGCGGGAGCAACAACTACGAGCAGTACTTC.

This clonotype has a handful of counts. This sequence joins TRBV20-1 and TRBJ1-6; tentatively, D is TRBD1 (5 bases). There are 14 residues in the CDR3. CDR1 DFQATT and CDR2 SNEGSKA come from the germline V gene (reference sequence). Trimming removed 1 base from V and 1 base from J, with 5 bases in between. The CDR3 loop reads CSARAGSYNSPLHF. The CDR3 DNA reads as TGCAGTGCTAGAGCAGGGTCCTATAATTCACCCCTCCACTTT.

In its sample, this clonotype was seen many times. V is TRBV12-3 or TRBV12-4 and J is TRBJ2-1; TRBD1 aligns across 7 bases. The V gene end was trimmed by 5 bases and the J gene end by 8 bases; junction bases not matched to a gene: 9. CDR3 length: 14 amino acids. The chain's CDR3 is CASSPATGNHEQFF. The CDR3, as DNA: TGTGCCAGCAGTCCTGCGACAGGGAACCATGAGCAGTTCTTC.

This clonotype was observed a handful of times. The chain is built from TRBV5-1 and TRBJ2-4; TRBD1 matches 9 bases. V shed 4 bases, J shed 4 bases, and the junction held 6 bases outside the gene matches. Germline CDR1 and CDR2: SGHRS and YFSETQ. The CDR3 runs 15 residues. The CDR3 loop is CASSTSGTGKNIQYF. As DNA, the CDR3 is TGCGCCAGCAGCACATCCGGGACAGGGAAAAACATTCAGTACTTC.

There are many counts of this clonotype. The rearrangement uses TRBV27 and TRBJ2-3, with 9 bases lining up with TRBD1. CDR1 is MNHEY and CDR2 is SMNVEV in the germline V gene (reference sequence). V was pared by 6 bases and J by 4 bases, with 2 bases of the junction left unmatched. The CDR3 is made up of 13 amino acids. The CDR3 is CASSRQGADTQYF. The CDR3 DNA reads TGTGCCAGCAGCCGACAGGGGGCAGATACGCAGTATTTT.

V is TRBV21-1 and J is TRBJ2-2; no DNA check was done on the table's D call, TRBD1. TRBV21-1 is marked as a pseudogene. This CDR3 spans 16 amino acids. The CDR3 DNA reads as TGTGCCAGCAGCAAAAAGGCGGGAGAGGGAACCGGGGAGCTGTTTTTT. Residues: CASSKKAGEGTGELFF.

This clonotype has just a few counts. The V gene is TRBV20-1, the J gene TRBJ1-5; 9 bases are a match to TRBD1. This CDR3 spans 13 amino acids. V dropped 6 bases and J dropped 4; count of bases not matched to a gene: 4. Germline CDR1 and CDR2: DFQATT and SNEGSKA (reference sequence). The CDR3 reads CSATGTGNQPQHF. CDR3 coding DNA: TGCAGTGCGACCGGGACAGGGAATCAGCCCCAGCATTTT.